A single sample is the source of the 20 T cell receptor beta chains below, sequenced in a study of glioma-infiltrating T cells. TCR alpha and beta CDR3 regions were amplified from RNA using iRepertoire nested multiplex PCR. In TCRdb, the multiplex PCR reads were re-called with MiXCR into one record per CDR3 protein. The repertoire holds approximately 190,000 distinct CDR3 sequences, with more than 25% as singletons. Sequenced sample: glioma tissue, nonneoplastic brain tissue, or PBMCs (not recorded which). All receptors come from a human donor with low-grade glioma or glioblastoma, undergoing nonglioma brain surgery, or in good health (not recorded which).

The rearrangement joins TRBV5-1 to TRBJ2-2, with a possible D match to TRBD2 (8 bases). The V end was cut by 0 bases, the J end by 6 bases, with 18 bases between. CDR1 is SGHRS and CDR2 is YFSETQ in the germline V gene. The CDR3 is made up of 17 amino acids. The CDR3 sequence is CASSLVSGTAGAGELFF. The CDR3 DNA follows: TGCGCCAGCAGCTTGGTTTCAGGGACAGCGGGAGCCGGGGAGCTGTTTTTT.

In its sample, this clonotype was seen once. A junction boundary mismatches the germline segment, possibly from a read error. V gene TRBV6-5 combines with J gene TRBJ2-3; D tentatively fits TRBD1 or TRBD2 (5 bases each). CDR1 MNHEY and CDR2 SVGAGI come from the germline V gene. This CDR3 has 15 residues. CDR3 in amino acids: CASSYEGWGLDTRYF. The CDR3 DNA sequence: TGTGCCAGCAGCTATGAGGGGTGGGGATTAGATACGCGGTATTTT.

The CDR3 spells CASSRQREMVAGELFF. The CDR3 nucleotides are TGTGCCAGTAGTAGGCAGCGAGAGATGGTGGCCGGGGAGCTGTTTTTT. This chain uses TRBV19 with TRBJ2-2; D gene unclear. The V end lost 4 bases, the J end lost 6 bases, and 18 bases lay between the germline ends. The CDR3 spans 16 residues. Germline V gives CDR1 LNHDA, CDR2 SQIVND (reference sequence).

To note about this clonotype: This could be a read error, since a much larger clone is one nucleotide away. The rearrangement links TRBV7-9 to TRBJ1-2; D is ambiguous. The germline V and J ends were trimmed by 5 bases and 8 bases, with 21 bases remaining between them. Germline lookup yields CDR1 SEHNR and CDR2 FQNEAQ (reference sequence). CDR3 length equals 15 residues. The CDR3 protein is CASSQDRTVNGGYTF. The DNA for the CDR3 is TGTGCCAGCAGCCAAGACCGTACTGTCAATGGCGGCTACACCTTC.

As to this clonotype: A much larger clone is a single base away; this may be a read error. This rearrangement joins TRBV5-4 to TRBJ2-3, with D possibly called TRBD1 or TRBD2 (5 bases each). The CDR3 contains 15 residues. Looked up from germline, CDR1 is SGHNT and CDR2 is YYREEE (reference sequence). The CDR3 DNA sequence: TGTGCCAGCAGGAGTCGGGGCGCGAGCACAGATACGCTGTATTTT. This encodes CASRSRGASTDTLYF. The full variable domain, completed using reference TRBV5-4 and TRBJ2-3, is ETGVTQSPTHLIKTRGQQVTLRCSSQSGHNTVSWYQQALGQGPQFIFQYYREEENGRGNFPPRFSGLQFPNYSSELNVNALELDDSALYLCASRSRGASTDTLYFGPGTRLTVL.

The table lists this clonotype with many counts. This chain uses TRBV6-1 with TRBJ1-5, with D unresolved. The CDR3 contains 16 residues. Trimming stripped 7 bases from V and 4 bases from J, with 20 bases between. Germline V CDR1 and CDR2: MNHNS, SASEGT. In DNA form, the CDR3 reads TGTGCCAGCACTTTACCAGGTAGCCGGCGTAATCAGCCCCAGCATTTT. Translation gives CASTLPGSRRNQPQHF.

This clonotype was found a few times. The V gene is TRBV11-2, the J gene TRBJ2-3, with TRBD1 identical over 9 bases. Germline CDR1 reads SGHAT; CDR2 reads FQNNGV. V dropped 0 bases and J dropped 3; count of bases not matched to a gene: 10. The CDR3 length is 18 residues. The CDR3 DNA reads TGTGCCAGCAGCTTAGATTCACCCGGGACAGGGACAACAGATACGCAGTATTTT. Protein product: CASSLDSPGTGTTDTQYF.

This clonotype was seen at least ten times. The rearrangement links TRBV6-2 or TRBV6-3 to TRBJ2-1, with unresolved D. The V end was cut by 4 bases, the J end by 9 bases, with 13 bases between. The CDR3 contains 13 residues. CDR1 MNHEY and CDR2 SVGEGT come from the germline V gene. CDR3 loop: CASSFPGYGEQFF. As DNA, the CDR3 is TGTGCCAGCAGTTTTCCAGGCTATGGTGAGCAGTTCTTC.

The genes are TRBV20-1 and TRBJ1-1; D remains unclear. V gave up 5 bases and J gave up 1 base, with 20 bases separating them. Germline CDR1 DFQATT, CDR2 SNEGSKA (reference sequence). The CDR3 covers 16 residues. This CDR3 is CSARPPLRTGNTEAFF. The CDR3 nucleotides read TGCAGTGCTCGACCTCCTCTCAGGACGGGGAACACTGAAGCTTTCTTT.

This chain's CDR3 is CASRQDPPSGRIRETQYF. As DNA, the CDR3 is TGTGCCAGCAGACAAGATCCCCCCAGCGGGAGAATCCGAGAGACCCAGTACTTC. This chain links TRBV27 with TRBJ2-5, with 8 bases identical to TRBD2. J was trimmed by 4 bases and V by 6 bases; bases with no gene match: 19. This CDR3 is 18 amino acids long. Germline assignment: CDR1 MNHEY and CDR2 SMNVEV (reference sequence).

The V call is TRBV15, the J call TRBJ1-5, with 7 bases lining up with TRBD1. The junction had 19 bases not matched to a gene; V was cut back by 7 bases and J by 4 bases. CDR3 length: 18 residues. Germline values: CDR1 LNHNV, CDR2 YYDKDF (reference sequence). CDR3 sequence (DNA): TGTGCCACCATCATAGGGTCCAATACAGGGGTAGGAAATCAGCCCCAGCATTTT. This codes for CATIIGSNTGVGNQPQHF.

This clonotype was detected ten times or more. The chain couples TRBV5-1 to TRBJ1-5, with a possible D match to TRBD1 (6 bases). CDR1 SGHRS and CDR2 YFSETQ come from the germline V gene. The CDR3 sequence is 12 residues long. Here the CDR3 DNA reads TGCGCGGAGCGGGGGGCGTATCAGCCCCAGCATTTT. Amino acid sequence: CAERGAYQPQHF.

The table lists this clonotype with many counts. The chain joins TRBV20-1 to TRBJ2-1; 12 positions match TRBD2. Looked up from germline, CDR1 is DFQATT and CDR2 is SNEGSKA (reference sequence). The CDR3 is made up of 15 amino acids. V trimming: 5 bases; J trimming: 0 bases; junction bases outside the gene matches: 2. CDR3 region: CSALGLAGSYNEQFF. CDR3 bases: TGCAGTGCTTTGGGACTAGCGGGCTCCTACAATGAGCAGTTCTTC.

As for this clonotype: A much larger clone is a single base away; this may be a read error. The rearrangement uses TRBV20-1 and TRBJ2-5; D unresolved. Germline V gene lookup returns CDR1 DFQATT and CDR2 SNEGSKA (reference sequence). The CDR3 has 12 amino acids. CDR3 in amino acids: CSVADTQETKYF. As DNA, the CDR3 is TGCAGCGTTGCAGATACCCAAGAGACCAAGTACTTC.

This clonotype was seen many times. The chain joins TRBV24-1 to TRBJ2-3; TRBD1 might be the D (5 bases). The CDR3 covers 13 residues. Trimming stripped 4 bases from V and 6 bases from J, with 10 bases between. Per germline, CDR1 KGHDR and CDR2 SFDVKD. The CDR3 sequence: CATSDQDTDTQYF. The CDR3 nucleotides are TGTGCCACCAGTGACCAGGACACGGATACGCAGTATTTT.

At least ten counts were recorded for this clonotype. The rearrangement joins TRBV2 to TRBJ2-1; D is unclear. The CDR3 is 14 residues long. The germline CDR1 and CDR2 sequences are SNHLY and FYNNEI. The V gene lost 10 bases and the J gene lost 3 bases, with 16 bases spanning the gap. The CDR3 loop is CATTRARGYNEQFF. For the CDR3, the DNA is TGTGCCACAACACGGGCGCGAGGCTACAATGAGCAGTTCTTC. Based on the CDR3 plus reference TRBV2 and TRBJ2-1, the full variable domain is EPEVTQTPSHQVTQMGQEVILRCVPISNHLYFYWYRQILGQKVEFLVSFYNNEISEKSEIFDDQFSVERPDGSNFTLKIRSTKLEDSAMYFCATTRARGYNEQFFGPGTRLTVL.

This clonotype occurred once. V usage is TRBV7-6 and J usage is TRBJ2-2; possible D gene TRBD2, 6 bases. This CDR3 is 17 amino acids long. The V end lost 0 bases, the J end lost 3 bases, and 14 bases lay between the germline ends. Looked up from germline, CDR1 is SGHVS and CDR2 is FNYEAQ. This CDR3 reads CASSLAPCGTYTGELFF. Written as DNA, the CDR3 is TGTGCCAGCAGCTTAGCCCCCTGCGGGACTTACACCGGGGAGCTGTTTTTT.

This clonotype was seen ten or more times. The J gene is TRBJ1-2, the V gene TRBV7-6; D unclear. CDR1 and CDR2 (germline): SGHVS, FNYEAQ. Trimming left V 4 bases short and J 4 bases short, with 10 bases between. The CDR3 length is 13 residues. The CDR3 here is CASSSAPRYGYTF. The CDR3 nucleotides read TGTGCCAGCAGCTCCGCCCCCCGCTATGGCTACACCTTC.

This clonotype has at least ten counts. The chain carries TRBV29-1 and TRBJ2-3; D call uncertain. V gave up 5 bases and J gave up 2 bases, with 11 bases separating them. This CDR3 comprises 13 residues. Per the germline V gene, CDR1 is SQVTM and CDR2 is ANQGSEA. CDR3 loop: CSVFGQFTDTQYF. The CDR3 nucleotides read TGCAGCGTTTTCGGCCAGTTCACAGATACGCAGTATTTT.

This clonotype appeared many times. The rearrangement uses TRBV28 and TRBJ2-7; tentative D call: TRBD2 (6 bases). This CDR3 is 13 amino acids long. Between the trimmed V and J ends, which lost 7 bases and 6 bases, there was a span of 16 bases. Germline assignment: CDR1 MDHEN and CDR2 SYDVKM. CDR3 in amino acids: CASTLGLTTEQYF. CDR3 DNA: TGTGCCAGCACTCTGGGACTTACGACCGAGCAGTACTTC.